The sequence of this T cell receptor (beta chain) was determined in a study of OX40 agonist ivuxolimab in advanced cancers. On the study more broadly: Each dose-escalation patient presented with hepatocellular carcinoma, melanoma, renal cell or head and neck cancer. Having had anti-PD-1, anti-PD-L1 or anti-CTLA-4 therapy before was allowed, and approximately 40% had some. Study conclusions and caveats: Within 6 weeks, CD4+ and CD8+ blood T cells expanded clonally at 0.1 to 3.0 mg/kg. Mean expanded clone counts were higher in CD8+ than CD4+ T cells.

Trimming cost V 5 bases and J 2 bases, with 9 bases left between them. In germline, CDR1 is LNHDA, CDR2 SQIVND (reference sequence). CDR3 size: 13 residues. Data came from immunoSEQ multiplex PCR; TCRdb stores just in-frame clones and leaves some out. The repertoire consists of about 73,000 clones, with under 95% occurring once and the leading ten covering roughly a tenth. As regards this clone: Its antigen remains unknown.

This TCR derives from an adult with an advanced solid tumor such as melanoma, head and neck, liver or kidney cancer. This specimen consisted of CD4+ or CD8+ T cells sorted from blood, obtained in a trial of the OX40 agonist ivuxolimab. The rearrangement joins TRBV19 to TRBJ1-1, with D unresolved. The CDR3 reads CASSYGLNTEAFF. The DNA for the CDR3 is TGTGCCAGTAGTTATGGACTTAACACTGAAGCTTTCTTT.